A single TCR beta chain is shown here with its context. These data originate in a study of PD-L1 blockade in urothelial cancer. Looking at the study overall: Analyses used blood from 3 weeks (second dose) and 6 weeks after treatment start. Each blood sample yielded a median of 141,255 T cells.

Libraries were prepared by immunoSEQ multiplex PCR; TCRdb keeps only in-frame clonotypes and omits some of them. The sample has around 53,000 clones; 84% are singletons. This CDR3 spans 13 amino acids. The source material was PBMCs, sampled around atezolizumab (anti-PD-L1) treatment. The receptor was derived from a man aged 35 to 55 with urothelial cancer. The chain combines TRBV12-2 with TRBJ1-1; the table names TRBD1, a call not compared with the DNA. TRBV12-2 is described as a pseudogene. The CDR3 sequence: CASRLGTGNEAFF. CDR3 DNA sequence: TGTGCAAGTCGCCTTGGGACAGGCAATGAAGCTTTCTTT.